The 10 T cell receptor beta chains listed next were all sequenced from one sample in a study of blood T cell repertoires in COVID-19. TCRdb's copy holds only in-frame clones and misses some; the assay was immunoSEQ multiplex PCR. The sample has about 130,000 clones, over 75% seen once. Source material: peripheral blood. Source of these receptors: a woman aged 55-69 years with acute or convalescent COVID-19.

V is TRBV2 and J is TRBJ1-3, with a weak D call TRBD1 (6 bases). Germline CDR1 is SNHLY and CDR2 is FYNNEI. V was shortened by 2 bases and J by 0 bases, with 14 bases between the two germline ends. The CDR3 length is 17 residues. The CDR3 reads CASSEWGRPSSGNTIYF. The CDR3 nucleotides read TGTGCCAGCAGTGAATGGGGGCGACCGAGCTCTGGAAACACCATATATTTT.

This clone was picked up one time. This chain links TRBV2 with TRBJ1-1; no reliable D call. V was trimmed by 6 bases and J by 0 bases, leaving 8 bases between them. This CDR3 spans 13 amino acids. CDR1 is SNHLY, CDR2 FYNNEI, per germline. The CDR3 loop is CASSSQLNTEAFF. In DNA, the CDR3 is TGTGCCAGCAGCTCACAGCTGAACACTGAAGCTTTCTTT.

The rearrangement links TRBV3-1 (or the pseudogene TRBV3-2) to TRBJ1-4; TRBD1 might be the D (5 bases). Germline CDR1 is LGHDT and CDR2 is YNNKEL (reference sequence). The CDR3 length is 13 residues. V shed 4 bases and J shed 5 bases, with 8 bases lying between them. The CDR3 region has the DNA TGTGCCAGCAGCCTGCGGACAAATGAAAAACTGTTTTTT. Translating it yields CASSLRTNEKLFF.

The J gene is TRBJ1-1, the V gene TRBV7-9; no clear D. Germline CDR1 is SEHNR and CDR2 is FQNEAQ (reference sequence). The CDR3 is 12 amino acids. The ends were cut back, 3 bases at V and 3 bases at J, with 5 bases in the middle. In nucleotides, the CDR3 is TGTGCCAGCAGCTTTCCATACACTGAAGCTTTCTTT. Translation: CASSFPYTEAFF. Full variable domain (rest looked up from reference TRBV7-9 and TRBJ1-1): DTGVSQNPRHKITKRGQNVTFRCDPISEHNRLYWYRQTLGQGPEFLTYFQNEAQLEKSRLLSDRFSAERPKGSFSTLEIQRTEQGDSAMYLCASSFPYTEAFFGQGTRLTVV.

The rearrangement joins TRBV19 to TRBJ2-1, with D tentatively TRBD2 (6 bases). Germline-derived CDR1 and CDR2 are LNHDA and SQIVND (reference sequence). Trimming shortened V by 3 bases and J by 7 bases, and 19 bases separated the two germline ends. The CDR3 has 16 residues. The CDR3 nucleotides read TGTGCCAGTAGTATCTCCGGGACTCTTAGGAGGAATGAGCAGTTCTTC. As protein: CASSISGTLRRNEQFF. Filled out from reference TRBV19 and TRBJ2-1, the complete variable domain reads DGGITQSPKYLFRKEGQNVTLSCEQNLNHDAMYWYRQDPGQGLRLIYYSQIVNDFQKGDIAEGYSVSREKKESFPLTVTSAQKNPTAFYLCASSISGTLRRNEQFFGPGTRLTVL.

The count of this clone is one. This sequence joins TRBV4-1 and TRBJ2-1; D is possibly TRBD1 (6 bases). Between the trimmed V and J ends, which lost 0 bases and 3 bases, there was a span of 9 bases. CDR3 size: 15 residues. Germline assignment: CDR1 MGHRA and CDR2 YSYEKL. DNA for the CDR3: TGCGCCAGCAGCCAAGAGGGACAAATCTACAATGAGCAGTTCTTC. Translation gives CASSQEGQIYNEQFF.

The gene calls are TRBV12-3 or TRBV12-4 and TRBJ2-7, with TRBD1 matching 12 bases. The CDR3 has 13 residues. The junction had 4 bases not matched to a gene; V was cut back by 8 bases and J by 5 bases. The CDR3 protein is CASGTGGIHEQYF. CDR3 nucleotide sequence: TGTGCCAGCGGGACAGGGGGCATCCACGAGCAGTACTTC.

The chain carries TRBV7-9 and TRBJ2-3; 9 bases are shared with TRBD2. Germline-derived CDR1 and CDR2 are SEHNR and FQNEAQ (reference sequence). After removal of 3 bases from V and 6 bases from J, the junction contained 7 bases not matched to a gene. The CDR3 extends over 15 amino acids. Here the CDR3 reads CASSFRREGLDTQYF. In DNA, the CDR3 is TGTGCCAGCAGCTTCAGGCGGGAGGGCCTCGATACGCAGTATTTT.

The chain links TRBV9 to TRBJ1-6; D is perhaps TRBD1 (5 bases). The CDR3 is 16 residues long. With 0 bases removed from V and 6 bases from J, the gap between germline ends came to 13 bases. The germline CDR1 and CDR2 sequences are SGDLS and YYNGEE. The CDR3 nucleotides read TGTGCCAGCAGCGTAGGTCCAGGGTTAGGTAATTCACCCCTCCACTTT. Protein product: CASSVGPGLGNSPLHF.

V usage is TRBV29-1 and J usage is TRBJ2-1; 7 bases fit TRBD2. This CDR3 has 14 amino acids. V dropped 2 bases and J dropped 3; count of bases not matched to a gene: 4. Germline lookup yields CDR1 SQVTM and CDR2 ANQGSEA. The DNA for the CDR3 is TGCAGCGTTGAAAGAGCGGGGAGCTACAATGAGCAGTTCTTC. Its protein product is CSVERAGSYNEQFF.